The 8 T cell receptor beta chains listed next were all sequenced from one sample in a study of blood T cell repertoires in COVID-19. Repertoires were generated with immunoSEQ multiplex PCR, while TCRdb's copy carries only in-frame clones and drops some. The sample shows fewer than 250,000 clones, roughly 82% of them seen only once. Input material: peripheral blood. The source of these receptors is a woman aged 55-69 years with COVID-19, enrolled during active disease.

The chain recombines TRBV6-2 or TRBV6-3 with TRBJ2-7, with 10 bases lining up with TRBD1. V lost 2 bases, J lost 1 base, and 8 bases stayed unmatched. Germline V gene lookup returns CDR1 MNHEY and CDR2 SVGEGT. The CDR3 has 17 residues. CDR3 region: CASSYLTGTGESYEQYF. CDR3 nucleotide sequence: TGTGCCAGCAGTTACCTAACCGGGACAGGGGAATCCTACGAGCAGTACTTC.

The CDR3 loop is CATSSTGGRSYNEQFF. The CDR3 nucleotides read TGTGCCACCAGCAGTACCGGGGGGCGCTCCTACAATGAGCAGTTCTTC. V gene TRBV15 combines with J gene TRBJ2-1, with D possibly being TRBD2 (7 bases). The germline CDR1 and CDR2 sequences are LNHNV and YYDKDF (reference sequence). This CDR3 is built from 16 residues. V gave up 3 bases and J gave up 0 bases, with 12 bases separating them.

The CDR3 region has the DNA TGTGCCAGCAGTCCCTTTGTTTCGGCTGAAGCTTTCTTT. It codes for CASSPFVSAEAFF. The J gene is TRBJ1-1, the V gene TRBV3-1 (or the pseudogene TRBV3-2); D is unclear. V gave up 6 bases and J gave up 6 bases, with 14 bases separating them. Germline CDR1 is LGHDT and CDR2 is YNNKEL (reference sequence). This CDR3 region has 13 residues.

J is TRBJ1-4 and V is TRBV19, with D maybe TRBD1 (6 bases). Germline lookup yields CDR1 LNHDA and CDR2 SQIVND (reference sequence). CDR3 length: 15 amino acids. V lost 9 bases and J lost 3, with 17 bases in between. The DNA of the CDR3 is TGTGCCAGCACTCGCGGACAGACCGCTAATGAAAAACTGTTTTTT. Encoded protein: CASTRGQTANEKLFF.

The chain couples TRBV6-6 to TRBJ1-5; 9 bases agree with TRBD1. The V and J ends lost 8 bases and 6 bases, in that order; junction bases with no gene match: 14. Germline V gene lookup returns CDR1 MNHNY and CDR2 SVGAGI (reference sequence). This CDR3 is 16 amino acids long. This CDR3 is CASENGGTGLSQPQHF. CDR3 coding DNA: TGTGCCAGCGAGAACGGTGGGACAGGGCTCTCTCAGCCCCAGCATTTT.

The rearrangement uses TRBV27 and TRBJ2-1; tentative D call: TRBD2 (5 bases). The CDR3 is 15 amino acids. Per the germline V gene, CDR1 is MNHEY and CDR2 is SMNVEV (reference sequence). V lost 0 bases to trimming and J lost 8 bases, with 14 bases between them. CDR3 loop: CASSLSNAPGYEQFF. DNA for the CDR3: TGTGCCAGCAGTTTATCAAACGCTCCGGGGTATGAGCAGTTCTTC.

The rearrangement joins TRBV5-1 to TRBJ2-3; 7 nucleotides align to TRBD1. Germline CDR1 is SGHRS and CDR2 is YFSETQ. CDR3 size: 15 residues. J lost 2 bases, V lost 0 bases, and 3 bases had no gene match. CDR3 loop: CASSLDTGDTDTQYF. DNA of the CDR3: TGCGCCAGCAGCTTGGATACAGGGGACACAGATACGCAGTATTTT.

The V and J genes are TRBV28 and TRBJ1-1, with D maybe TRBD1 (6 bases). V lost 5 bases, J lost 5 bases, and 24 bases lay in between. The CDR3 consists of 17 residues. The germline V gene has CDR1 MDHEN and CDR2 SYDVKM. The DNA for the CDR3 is TGTGCCAGCAGTGCCGGGGGGGGGCTAACGAGAAGGACTGAAGCTTTCTTT. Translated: CASSAGGGLTRRTEAFF.